This TCR beta chain was identified in a study of Ad26.COV2.S vaccination and SARS-CoV-2 variants. Study-wide findings and caveats: Comparable non-spike TCR breadth was observed in vaccine and placebo recipients. There was reportedly substantial breadth in spike-specific CD8+ and CD4+ T cell responses after vaccination.

Concerning this clone itself: What it binds is unknown.

As to treatment: some 20 received Ad26.COV2.S at low or high dose, single or two shots; about 5 received placebo; per-sample allocation not given. Sampling was done on day 63 after the first vaccine or placebo injection. Germline values: CDR1 LNHDA, CDR2 SQIVND (reference sequence). The CDR3 contains 14 residues. V lost 2 bases to trimming and J lost 3 bases, with 11 bases between them. The protocol was immunoSEQ multiplex PCR, while the TCRdb copy is restricted to in-frame clones and leaves out a portion. This table holds 290,000 or so clones, approximately 87% found once. The origin of this receptor is a person between 18 and 65 years old who received the Ad26.COV2.S COVID-19 vaccine or a placebo. The sample here was peripheral blood, taken in a trial of Ad26.COV2.S vaccine versus placebo. The chain carries TRBV19 and TRBJ2-7; possible D gene TRBD2, 5 bases. CDR3 nucleotide sequence: TGTGCCAGTAGTATATCGGGGTCGCGCTACGAGCAGTACTTC. Translated, it gives CASSISGSRYEQYF.